This T cell receptor (beta chain) was identified during a study of blood T cell repertoires in COVID-19. Study-level background: Nucleic acid was either cDNA or gDNA, and it came from T cells, B-cell-depleted T cells, or PBMCs.

Authors' analysis steps: Cell counts per sample came from amplifying reference gene primers. Some clones are missing from TCRdb's copy, which holds only in-frame ones; the method was immunoSEQ multiplex PCR. V and J calls and clone size come straight from that table; D and trimming were deduced from the DNA. The top ten hold approximately 10% of the sample, which has 250,000 to 300,000 clones, about 88% seen once. This CDR3 has 14 amino acids. The germline V gene encodes CDR1 SGHRS and CDR2 YFSETQ. V was trimmed by 3 bases and J by 2 bases, leaving 11 bases between them. The chain uses TRBV5-1 and TRBJ2-5; D is perhaps TRBD2 (6 bases). The sequenced sample consisted of peripheral blood. The clonotype was recovered from a woman aged 25 to 45 with COVID-19, enrolled during active disease. CDR3: CASSSRGGQETQYF. As DNA, the CDR3 is TGCGCCAGCAGCTCGCGGGGTGGGCAAGAGACCCAGTACTTC. The whole variable domain, filled in from reference TRBV5-1 and TRBJ2-5, reads KAGVTQTPRYLIKTRGQQVTLSCSPISGHRSVSWYQQTPGQGLQFLFEYFSETQRNKGNFPGRFSGRQFSNSRSEMNVSTLELGDSALYLCASSSRGGQETQYFGPGTRLLVL.